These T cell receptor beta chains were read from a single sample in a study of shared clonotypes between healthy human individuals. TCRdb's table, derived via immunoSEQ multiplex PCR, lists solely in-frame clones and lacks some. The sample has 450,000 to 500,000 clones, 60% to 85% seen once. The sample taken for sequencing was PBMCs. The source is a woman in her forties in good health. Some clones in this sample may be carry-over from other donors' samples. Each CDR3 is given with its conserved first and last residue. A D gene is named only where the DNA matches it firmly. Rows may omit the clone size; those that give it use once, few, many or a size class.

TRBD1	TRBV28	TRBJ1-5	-	TGTGCCAGCAGTTCACCGGGACAGGGTGGTCAGCCCCAGCATTTT	CASSSPGQGGQPQHF
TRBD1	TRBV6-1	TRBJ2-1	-	TGTGCCAGCAGTGGAGACAGGGGGCTGTACAATGAGCAGTTCTTC	CASSGDRGLYNEQFF
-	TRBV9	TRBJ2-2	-	TGTGCCAGCAGCGTGTCGGGGGCGGTCGGGGAGCTGTTTTTT	CASSVSGAVGELFF
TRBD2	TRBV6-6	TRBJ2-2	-	TGTGCCAGCAGTGGACTAGCGGGAGACACCGGGGAGCTGTTTTTT	CASSGLAGDTGELFF
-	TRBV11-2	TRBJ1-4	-	TGTGCCAGCAGCTTAGAGCCCCCCTCGGAGGGTGAAAAACTGTTTTTT	CASSLEPPSEGEKLFF
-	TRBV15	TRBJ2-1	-	TGTGCCACCAGCGTCCGGGACCAATACAATGAGCAGTTCTTC	CATSVRDQYNEQFF
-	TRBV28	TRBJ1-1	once	TGTGCCACTGAGCGGGTGAACACTGAAGCTTTCTTT	CATERVNTEAFF
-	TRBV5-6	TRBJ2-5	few	TGTGCCAGCAGCTGGGAAGCGGCCTACCAAGAGACCCAGTACTTC	CASSWEAAYQETQYF
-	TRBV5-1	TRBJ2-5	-	TGCGCCAGCAGCTTGGAAACACTTCAGACCCAGTACTTC	CASSLETLQTQYF
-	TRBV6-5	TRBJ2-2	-	TGTGCCAGCAGGAGGGACAAGCGGACCACCGGGGAGCTGTTTTTT	CASRRDKRTTGELFF
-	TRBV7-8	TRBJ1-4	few	TGTGCCAGCAGGCAGGACAGCGAAAAACTGTTTTTT	CASRQDSEKLFF
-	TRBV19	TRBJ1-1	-	TGTGCCAGTACCACAGCGGGTTCGGACAGCGTTTCTTTCTTT	CASTTAGSDSVSFF
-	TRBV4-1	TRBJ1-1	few	TGCGCCAGCAGCCACATTGGGGGAGGCACTGAAGCTTTCTTT	CASSHIGGGTEAFF
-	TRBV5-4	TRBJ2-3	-	TGTGCCAGCAGCTTGGACCCGAGGCCCACAGATACGCAGTATTTT	CASSLDPRPTDTQYF
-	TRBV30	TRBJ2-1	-	TGTGCCTGGACCCAGGGGACCAATGAGCAGTTCTTC	CAWTQGTNEQFF
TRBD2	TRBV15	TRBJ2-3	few	TGTGCCACCAGCAGAGCTAGCGGAGTCACAGATACGCAGTATTTT	CATSRASGVTDTQYF
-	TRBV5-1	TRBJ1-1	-	TGCGCCAGCAGCGCGGACGCCCTTCGGAACACTGAAGCTTTCTTT	CASSADALRNTEAFF
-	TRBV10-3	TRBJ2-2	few	TGTGCCATCCACCCTTACCGGGACACTAATACCGGGGAGCTGTTTTTT	CAIHPYRDTNTGELFF
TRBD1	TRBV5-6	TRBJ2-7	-	TGTGCCAGCAGCCCGGGGACAGGGGTCTACGAGCAGTACTTC	CASSPGTGVYEQYF
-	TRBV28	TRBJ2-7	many	TGTGCCAGCAGTTTGGCAGGGTTTTCCTACGAGCAGTACTTC	CASSLAGFSYEQYF
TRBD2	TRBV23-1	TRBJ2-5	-	TGCGCCAGCAGCCCCGGGGCTAGCGGGAGGAGTCAGGAGACCCAGTACTTC	CASSPGASGRSQETQYF
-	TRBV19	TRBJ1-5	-	TGTGCCAGTAGTATAGATCCAGGGGATGGGCCCCAGCATTTT	CASSIDPGDGPQHF
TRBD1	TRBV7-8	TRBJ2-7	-	TGTGCCAGCAGCCCGGACAGGGCCATCTCCTACGAGCAGTACTTC	CASSPDRAISYEQYF
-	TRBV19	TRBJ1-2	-	TGTGCCAGTAGTATACAGTATTCCTATGGCTACACCTTC	CASSIQYSYGYTF
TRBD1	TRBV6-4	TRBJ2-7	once	TGTGCCAGCAGTGACCCGGACAGGGCTTACGAGCAGTACTTC	CASSDPDRAYEQYF
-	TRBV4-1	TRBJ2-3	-	TGCGCCAGCAGCCAAGATATGGGAAGCACAGATACGCAGTATTTT	CASSQDMGSTDTQYF
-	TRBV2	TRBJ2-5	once	TGTGCCAGCAGATATCAGGGGCCAGAGACCCAGTACTTC	CASRYQGPETQYF
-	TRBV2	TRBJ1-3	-	TGTGCCAGCACGATAGGGGGTCCTAGCTCTGGAAACACCATATATTTT	CASTIGGPSSGNTIYF
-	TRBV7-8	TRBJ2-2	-	TGTGCCAGCAGCCTCCACCACCTGAGTAACACCGGGGAGCTGTTTTTT	CASSLHHLSNTGELFF
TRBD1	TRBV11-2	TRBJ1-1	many	TGTGCCAGCAGCTCACAGGGGTCCACTGAAGCTTTCTTT	CASSSQGSTEAFF
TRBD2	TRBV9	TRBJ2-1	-	TGTGCCAGCAGCGTAGTGGGGGGGACGTACAATGAGCAGTTCTTC	CASSVVGGTYNEQFF
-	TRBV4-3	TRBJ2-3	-	TGCGCCAGCAGCCAAGATGTAGCCGATACGCAGTATTTT	CASSQDVADTQYF
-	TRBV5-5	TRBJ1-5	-	TGTGCCAGCAGCTTGGCCGGGGGTAATCAGCCCCAGCATTTT	CASSLAGGNQPQHF
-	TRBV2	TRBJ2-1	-	TGTGCCAGCAGTGGGGGTCCGAACAATGAGCAGTTCTTC	CASSGGPNNEQFF
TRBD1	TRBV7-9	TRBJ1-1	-	TGTGCCAGCAGCTTATTTGGGACAGGGAACACTGAAGCTTTCTTT	CASSLFGTGNTEAFF
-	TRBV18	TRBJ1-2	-	TGTGCCAGCTCACTGGTCGACTATGGCTACACCTTC	CASSLVDYGYTF
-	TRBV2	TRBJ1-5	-	TGTGCCAGCAGTGAACTCGGCCCGTTTAGCAATCAGCCCCAGCATTTT	CASSELGPFSNQPQHF
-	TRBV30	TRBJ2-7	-	TGTGCCTGGAGTGCCGGACCGGTGCAGTACTTC	CAWSAGPVQYF